This paragraph reports one TCR beta chain. Germline V gene sequence: CDR1 LGHDT, CDR2 YNNKEL (reference sequence). V lost 6 bases and J lost 0, with 15 bases in between. The CDR3 sequence is 15 residues long. This sample was taken from a study of blood T cell repertoires in COVID-19. Overall study context: From T cells, B-cell-depleted T cells, or PBMCs came the material, which was cDNA or gDNA.

The authors' processing: Reference gene primer amplification gave estimated nucleated cell counts. Here immunoSEQ multiplex PCR was the method, and the copy in TCRdb shows in-frame clones only, minus some. V and J calls and clone size are given by that table; D and trimming were obtained from the DNA. The data hold approximately 81,000 clones, with roughly four fifths observed a single time. Material for sequencing was peripheral blood. This TCR was recovered from a human donor in a cohort sampled during active COVID-19. This rearrangement joins TRBV3-1 (or the pseudogene TRBV3-2) to TRBJ2-7, with a possible D match to TRBD2 (6 bases). The CDR3 sequence: CASSPPVGGSYEQYF. CDR3 in DNA: TGTGCCAGCAGTCCCCCGGTCGGGGGCTCCTACGAGCAGTACTTC.